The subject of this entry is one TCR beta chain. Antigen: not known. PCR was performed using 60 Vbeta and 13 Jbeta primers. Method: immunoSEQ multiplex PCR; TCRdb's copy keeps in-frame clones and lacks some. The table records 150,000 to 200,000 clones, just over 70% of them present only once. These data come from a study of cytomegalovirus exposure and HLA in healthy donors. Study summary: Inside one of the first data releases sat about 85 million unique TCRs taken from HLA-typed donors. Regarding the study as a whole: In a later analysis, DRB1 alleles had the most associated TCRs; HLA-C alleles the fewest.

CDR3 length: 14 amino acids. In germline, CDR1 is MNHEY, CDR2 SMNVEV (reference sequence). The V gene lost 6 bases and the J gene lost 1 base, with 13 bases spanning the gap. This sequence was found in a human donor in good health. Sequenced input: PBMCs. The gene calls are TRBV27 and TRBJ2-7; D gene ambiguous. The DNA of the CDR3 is TGTGCCAGCAGATCTTACGACACTTCCTACGAGCAGTACTTC. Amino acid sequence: CASRSYDTSYEQYF.